These 15 T cell receptor beta chains were sequenced from one sample in a study of control samples from healthy donors and cancer patients (dated by TCRdb to the early 2020s). Library construction relied on the immunoSEQ multiplex PCR assay. The table was pulled from immuneACCESS by TCRdb, which kept in-frame rearrangements only. Such tables lose some clones; where checked, under half of the loss comes from unresolved V genes, and the rest has no known cause. The sample has 75,000 to 90,000 clones on record, about 89% of them singletons. 6.5% to 7.5% of the sample belongs to the ten largest clones. Sequenced: blood. These receptors all come from a man over 45 in good health.

The genes are TRBV10-3 and TRBJ1-2; 8 bases map to TRBD1. Germline V gene data show CDR1 as ENHRY and CDR2 as SYGVKD. The CDR3 totals 14 residues. The V gene end was trimmed by 7 bases and the J gene end by 6 bases; junction bases not matched to a gene: 10. The CDR3 here is CAIKVWQGADGYTF. In nucleotides, the CDR3 is TGTGCCATCAAGGTATGGCAGGGGGCTGATGGCTACACCTTC.

This chain joins TRBV3-1 (or the pseudogene TRBV3-2) and TRBJ1-1, with D possibly matching TRBD1 (5 bases). V gave up 0 bases and J gave up 4 bases, with 9 bases separating them. Germline V CDR1 and CDR2: LGHDT, YNNKEL (reference sequence). The CDR3 covers 14 residues. As DNA, the CDR3 is TGTGCCAGCAGCCAAGATCCGGGGGGCACTGAAGCTTTCTTT. It specifies CASSQDPGGTEAFF.

The chain joins TRBV11-3 to TRBJ1-3; perhaps TRBD1 as D (5 bases). This CDR3 is built from 13 residues. Trimming took off 5 bases at V and 0 bases at J, with 5 bases between the two ends. Looked up from germline, CDR1 is SGHNT and CDR2 is YENEEA. CDR3 in amino acids: CASSQGSGNTIYF. Here the CDR3 DNA reads TGTGCCAGCAGCCAGGGCTCTGGAAACACCATATATTTT.

The V call is TRBV12-3 or TRBV12-4, the J call TRBJ2-7, with D uncertain. Between the trimmed V and J ends, which lost 5 bases and 3 bases, there was a span of 8 bases. This CDR3 region has 12 residues. The CDR3 DNA reads as TGTGCCAGCAGTCGACAAGGCTACGAGCAGTACTTC. Protein: CASSRQGYEQYF.

The chain combines TRBV12-5 with TRBJ1-5; D uncertain. The CDR3 loop spans 12 amino acids. The V and J ends lost 5 bases and 6 bases respectively, with 8 bases between them. Per germline, CDR1 LGHNT and CDR2 FRNRAP. The chain's CDR3 is CASGRMGQPQHF. The CDR3 coding sequence is TGTGCTAGTGGTAGGATGGGTCAGCCCCAGCATTTT.

The genes are TRBV7-9 and TRBJ2-7, with 8 positions matching TRBD1. V shed 5 bases, J shed 2 bases, and the junction held 8 bases outside the gene matches. This CDR3 contains 15 residues. In germline, CDR1 is SEHNR, CDR2 FQNEAQ (reference sequence). The CDR3 here is CASSLRGDRPYEQYF. The CDR3 DNA is TGTGCCAGCAGCCTTAGGGGGGACAGGCCCTACGAGCAGTACTTC.

The chain carries TRBV7-6 and TRBJ1-2; possibly TRBD1 for D (5 bases). The CDR3 totals 16 residues. V lost 5 bases to trimming and J lost 0 bases, with 16 bases between them. The V gene's germline CDR1 is SGHVS and CDR2 FNYEAQ. The CDR3, as DNA: TGTGCCAGCAGCCCCCCGGAGGGACCCTCTAACTATGGCTACACCTTC. Translated: CASSPPEGPSNYGYTF.

The rearrangement joins TRBV7-2 to TRBJ2-2; tentatively, D is TRBD1 or TRBD2 (6 bases each). Deletions cut 0 bases from V and 7 bases from J, with 18 bases between. There are 17 residues in the CDR3. Germline V gene sequence: CDR1 SGHTA, CDR2 FQGNSA. The CDR3 spells CASSLARTGARGGELFF. The CDR3 nucleotides are TGTGCCAGCAGCTTAGCGAGGACGGGGGCTAGGGGCGGGGAGCTGTTTTTT.

V and J are TRBV7-9 and TRBJ2-5, with D tentatively TRBD1 or TRBD2 (5 bases each). Germline CDR1 reads SEHNR; CDR2 reads FQNEAQ (reference sequence). The ends were cut back, 5 bases at V and 2 bases at J, with 18 bases in the middle. The CDR3 length is 16 residues. The CDR3 is CASSAGQGSWQETQYF. CDR3 DNA sequence: TGTGCCAGCAGCGCGGGCCAGGGTAGTTGGCAAGAGACCCAGTACTTC.

The rearrangement uses TRBV20-1 and TRBJ2-7, with unresolved D. Germline V CDR1 and CDR2: DFQATT, SNEGSKA (reference sequence). This CDR3 contains 14 residues. The V gene lost 3 bases and the J gene lost 3 bases, with 15 bases spanning the gap. In nucleotides, the CDR3 is TGCAGTGCTAGTTCCTCGGCACAGTACTACGAGCAGTACTTC. Amino acid sequence: CSASSSAQYYEQYF.

The CDR3 DNA follows: TGTGCCTGGACGGGTGGTGTCTACGAGCAGTACTTC. Its translation is CAWTGGVYEQYF. J is TRBJ2-7 and V is TRBV30; unclear D gene. This CDR3 region has 12 residues. Trimming removed 4 bases at V and 3 bases at J, with 10 bases between. Germline lookup yields CDR1 GTSNPN and CDR2 SVGIG (reference sequence). The full variable domain, rest sourced from reference TRBV30 and TRBJ2-7, is SQTIHQWPATLVQPVGSPLSLECTVEGTSNPNLYWYRQAAGRGLQLLFYSVGIGQISSEVPQNLSASRPQDRQFILSSKKLLLSDSGFYLCAWTGGVYEQYFGPGTRLTVT.

This chain connects TRBV14 to TRBJ2-2; 10 bases match TRBD2. J gave up 4 bases and V 4 bases, and 3 bases lay outside the gene matches. From germline, CDR1 is SGHDN and CDR2 FVKESK. This CDR3 contains 15 residues. CDR3 region: CASSPGTSATGELFF. CDR3 sequence (DNA): TGTGCCAGCAGCCCGGGGACTAGCGCCACCGGGGAGCTGTTTTTT.

The rearrangement links TRBV5-4 to TRBJ1-1; perhaps TRBD1 as D (5 bases). V lost 4 bases and J 1 base, leaving 11 bases between the germline ends. This CDR3 spans 14 amino acids. Germline lookup yields CDR1 SGHNT and CDR2 YYREEE (reference sequence). CDR3 loop: CASSRDGGNTEAFF. For the CDR3, the DNA is TGTGCCAGCAGCCGCGACGGGGGGAACACTGAAGCTTTCTTT.

The rearrangement joins TRBV29-1 to TRBJ2-1; 7 bases align to TRBD1. CDR1 is SQVTM and CDR2 is ANQGSEA in the germline V gene. The CDR3 sequence is 17 residues long. The ends lost 4 bases at V and 9 bases at J; junction bases unmatched: 21. The CDR3 loop is CSVGALRLKGAYAEQFF. The CDR3 DNA is TGCAGCGTTGGGGCCCTACGTTTGAAGGGGGCGTACGCTGAGCAGTTCTTC.

This chain connects TRBV19 to TRBJ2-5; 11 bases line up with TRBD2. CDR1 and CDR2 from the germline V gene are LNHDA and SQIVND (reference sequence). J lost 2 bases, V lost 4 bases, and 6 bases had no gene match. The CDR3 totals 16 residues. CDR3 DNA: TGTGCCAGTAGTACATCTAGCGGGGGGACACAAGAGACCCAGTACTTC. Protein product: CASSTSSGGTQETQYF. Combining the CDR3 with reference TRBV19 and TRBJ2-5 gives the whole variable domain DGGITQSPKYLFRKEGQNVTLSCEQNLNHDAMYWYRQDPGQGLRLIYYSQIVNDFQKGDIAEGYSVSREKKESFPLTVTSAQKNPTAFYLCASSTSSGGTQETQYFGPGTRLLVL.